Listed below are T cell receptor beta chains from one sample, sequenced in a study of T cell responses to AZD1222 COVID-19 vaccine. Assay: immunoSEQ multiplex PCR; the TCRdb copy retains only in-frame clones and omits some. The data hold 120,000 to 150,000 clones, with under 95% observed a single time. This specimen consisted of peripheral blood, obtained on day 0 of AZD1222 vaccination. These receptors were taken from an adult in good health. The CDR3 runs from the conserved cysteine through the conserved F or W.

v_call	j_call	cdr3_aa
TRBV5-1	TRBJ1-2	CASSSSGTGNGYTF
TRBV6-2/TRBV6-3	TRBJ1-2	CASSYDREWDYGYTF
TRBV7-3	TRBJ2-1	CASSPGPSSYNEQFF
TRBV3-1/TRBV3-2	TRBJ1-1	CASSQVRTGITEAFF
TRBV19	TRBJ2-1	CASRREGYDNEQFF
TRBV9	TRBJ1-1	CASSPPRGSTEAFF
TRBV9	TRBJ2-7	CASSRTSTSSYEQYF
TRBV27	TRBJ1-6	CASSLHRVRSPLHF
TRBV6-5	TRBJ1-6	CASSYERGSPLHF
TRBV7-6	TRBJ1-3	CASSPRPGSGNTIYF
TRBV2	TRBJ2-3	CASSGSGSPDTQYF
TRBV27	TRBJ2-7	CASSPTGTRASYEQYF
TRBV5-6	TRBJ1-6	CASSSGQGNYNSPLHF
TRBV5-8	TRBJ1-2	CASSHPIPRTGGGYTF
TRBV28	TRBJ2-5	CASSLRGGETQYF
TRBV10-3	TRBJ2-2	CAISDLHRGGTGELFF
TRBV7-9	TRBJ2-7	CASSPKETGGSHEQYF
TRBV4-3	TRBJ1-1	CASSPTQGGTEAFF
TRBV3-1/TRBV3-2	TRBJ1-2	CASSQDIRPDYGYTF
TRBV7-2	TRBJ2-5	CASSTGTSGGPETQYF
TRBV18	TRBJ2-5	CASSPQRETQYF
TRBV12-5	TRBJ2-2	CASGLVRDSALFF
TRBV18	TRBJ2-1	CASSPERRDYNEQFF